This TCR beta chain was recorded in a study of OX40 agonist ivuxolimab in advanced cancers. V lost 4 bases to trimming and J lost 0 bases, with 18 bases between them. CDR3 length equals 17 residues. Germline CDR1 reads MGHRA; CDR2 reads YSYEKL. Concerning this clone itself: The antigen remains unidentified.

The protocol was immunoSEQ multiplex PCR, while the TCRdb copy is restricted to in-frame clones and leaves out a portion. The table lists 65,000 to 80,000 clones, under 90% of them singletons. Findings and limits, study-wide: CD4+ and CD8+ blood T cells expanded clonally by week 6 at 0.1 to 3.0 mg/kg. Researchers report that CD8+ T cells had, on average, more expanded clones than CD4+.

The V gene is TRBV4-1, the J gene TRBJ1-1; TRBD1 is a possible D gene (5 bases). The sequence was collected from an adult with an advanced solid tumor such as melanoma, head and neck, liver or kidney cancer. This sample comprised CD4+ or CD8+ T cells sorted from blood, obtained in a trial of the OX40 agonist ivuxolimab. The CDR3 loop is CASSRRVKGGVNTEAFF. The DNA of the CDR3 is TGCGCCAGCAGCCGCAGGGTAAAGGGTGGAGTGAACACTGAAGCTTTCTTT.